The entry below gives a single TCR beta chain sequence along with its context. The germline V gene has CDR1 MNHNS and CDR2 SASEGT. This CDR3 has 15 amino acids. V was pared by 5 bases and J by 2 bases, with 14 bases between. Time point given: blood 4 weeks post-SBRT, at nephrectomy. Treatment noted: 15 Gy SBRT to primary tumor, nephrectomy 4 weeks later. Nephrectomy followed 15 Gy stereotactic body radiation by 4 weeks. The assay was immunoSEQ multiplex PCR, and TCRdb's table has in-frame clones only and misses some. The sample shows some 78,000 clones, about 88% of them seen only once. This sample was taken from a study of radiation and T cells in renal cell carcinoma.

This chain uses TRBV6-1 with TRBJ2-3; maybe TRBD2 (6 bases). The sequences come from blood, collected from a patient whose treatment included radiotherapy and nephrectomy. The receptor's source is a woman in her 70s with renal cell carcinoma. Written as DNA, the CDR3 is TGTGCCAGCAGTTTAAGTGGGACTTACACAGATACGCAGTATTTT. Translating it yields CASSLSGTYTDTQYF.